One sample yielded the 8 T cell receptor beta chains listed below, sequenced in a study of OX40 agonist ivuxolimab in advanced cancers. Using immunoSEQ multiplex PCR, the repertoire was profiled, and TCRdb retains in-frame clones only, with some absent. Of 70,000 to 95,000 clones in the sample, roughly 89% are singletons; the top ten hold under 15%. The source material was CD4+ or CD8+ T cells sorted from blood, sampled in a trial of the OX40 agonist ivuxolimab. The receptors here all came from an adult with an advanced solid tumor such as melanoma, head and neck, liver or kidney cancer.

V and J are TRBV4-1 and TRBJ2-7, with 11 bases fitting TRBD2. The CDR3 consists of 14 residues. Trimming removed 3 bases from V and 4 bases from J; junction bases left unmatched: 2. Per germline, CDR1 MGHRA and CDR2 YSYEKL. The CDR3 here is CASSQGLAEYEQYF. The CDR3 DNA sequence: TGCGCCAGCAGCCAGGGACTAGCGGAATACGAGCAGTACTTC.

Concerning this clone itself: At one end, the junction sequence differs from germline, possibly due to a read error. The V and J genes are TRBV7-7 and TRBJ2-2; D gene ambiguous. Germline V lookup: CDR1 SSHAT, CDR2 FNYEAQ (reference sequence). The CDR3 runs to 16 residues. The CDR3 DNA reads TGTGCTAGCAGCCCCGCCTCGCGGCTTAACACCGGGGAGCTGTTTTTT. It yields the protein CASSPASRLNTGELFF.

The genes are TRBV7-6 and TRBJ2-7; 9 nucleotides align to TRBD1. CDR3 size: 15 residues. The junction had 5 bases not matched to a gene; V was cut back by 1 base and J by 4 bases. The germline V gene encodes CDR1 SGHVS and CDR2 FNYEAQ. The DNA for the CDR3 is TGTGCCAGCAGCTTAGAGGGGACAGGGCTTTACGAGCAGTACTTC. Translating gives CASSLEGTGLYEQYF.

The chain combines TRBV6-4 with TRBJ2-7, with D tentatively TRBD2 (7 bases). The CDR3 sequence is 18 residues long. Per germline, CDR1 MRHNA and CDR2 SNTAGT. Trimming removed 2 bases from V and 2 bases from J, with 22 bases in between. CDR3 in amino acids: CASSDQRAGQPGTYEQYF. DNA for the CDR3: TGTGCCAGCAGTGACCAAAGAGCGGGACAACCTGGAACCTACGAGCAGTACTTC.

The chain combines TRBV28 with TRBJ2-5; 8 bases are a match to TRBD1. The J call could be wrong; TRBJ2-7 is a better fit for the DNA end. The CDR3 length is 15 residues. Germline values: CDR1 MDHEN, CDR2 SYDVKM. The CDR3 reads CATEPGGSSPYEQYF. In nucleotides, the CDR3 is TGTGCCACTGAACCAGGGGGCAGTAGTCCCTACGAGCAGTACTTC.

The V call is TRBV6-4, the J call TRBJ2-4; 9 bases are a match to TRBD1. The CDR3 spans 15 residues. Germline V lookup: CDR1 MRHNA, CDR2 SNTAGT. J gave up 8 bases and V 3 bases, and 8 bases lay outside the gene matches. The CDR3 DNA is TGTGCCAGCAGTGAAGGCTCAGGACAGGGGTACATTCAGTACTTC. Its translation is CASSEGSGQGYIQYF.

The chain links TRBV19 to TRBJ2-7; TRBD2 aligns across 13 bases. The CDR3 has 15 residues. CDR1 is LNHDA, CDR2 SQIVND, per germline (reference sequence). V gave up 3 bases and J gave up 2 bases; unmatched junction bases: 1. The CDR3, as DNA: TGTGCCAGTAGTATTGGACTAGCGGGAGCCTACGAGCAGTACTTC. It yields the protein CASSIGLAGAYEQYF.

The chain uses TRBV4-2 and TRBJ2-1, with a weak D call TRBD2 (5 bases). The CDR3 loop spans 14 amino acids. With 0 bases removed from V and 6 bases from J, the gap between germline ends came to 9 bases. The germline V gene has CDR1 LGHNA and CDR2 YNFKEQ. CDR3 in DNA: TGTGCCAGCAGCCAAGATTCTAGCAGCAATGAGCAGTTCTTC. Protein: CASSQDSSSNEQFF.